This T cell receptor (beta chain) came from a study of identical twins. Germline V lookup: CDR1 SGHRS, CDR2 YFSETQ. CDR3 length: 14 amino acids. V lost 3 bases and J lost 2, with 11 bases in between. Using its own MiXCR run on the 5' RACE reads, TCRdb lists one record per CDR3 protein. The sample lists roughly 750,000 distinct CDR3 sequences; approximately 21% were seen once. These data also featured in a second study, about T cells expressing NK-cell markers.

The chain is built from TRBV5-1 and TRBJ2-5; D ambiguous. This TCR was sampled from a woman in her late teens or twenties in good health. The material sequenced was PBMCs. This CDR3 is CASSSSVLQETQYF. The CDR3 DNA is TGCGCCAGCAGCTCCTCAGTTCTACAAGAGACCCAGTACTTC.